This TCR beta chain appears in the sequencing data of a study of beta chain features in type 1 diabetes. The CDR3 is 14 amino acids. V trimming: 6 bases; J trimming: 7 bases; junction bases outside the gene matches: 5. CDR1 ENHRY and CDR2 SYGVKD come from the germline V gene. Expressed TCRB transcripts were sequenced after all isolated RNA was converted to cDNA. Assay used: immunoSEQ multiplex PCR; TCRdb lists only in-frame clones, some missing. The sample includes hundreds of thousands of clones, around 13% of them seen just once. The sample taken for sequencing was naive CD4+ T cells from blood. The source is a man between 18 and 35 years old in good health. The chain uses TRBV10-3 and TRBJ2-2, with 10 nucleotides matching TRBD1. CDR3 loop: CAISPGQGSGELFF. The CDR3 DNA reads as TGTGCCATCAGCCCGGGACAGGGGAGCGGGGAGCTGTTTTTT.